These 25 T cell receptor beta chains originate from one sample sequenced in a study of OX40 agonist ivuxolimab in advanced cancers. Sequencing was performed with immunoSEQ multiplex PCR; in TCRdb, only in-frame clones are kept and a portion is missing. The profile shows fewer than 90,000 clones, about 91% of them singletons. This specimen was CD4+ or CD8+ T cells sorted from blood, taken in a trial of the OX40 agonist ivuxolimab. Source of these receptors: an adult with an advanced solid tumor such as melanoma, head and neck, liver or kidney cancer.

This chain joins TRBV5-5 and TRBJ2-7; 10 bases map to TRBD1. Germline-derived CDR1 and CDR2 are SGHKS and YYEKEE (reference sequence). The CDR3 totals 17 residues. J gave up 0 bases and V 7 bases, and 13 bases lay outside the gene matches. The chain's CDR3 is CASSSGDRGLSSYEQYF. CDR3 DNA sequence: TGTGCCAGCTCTTCCGGGGACAGGGGCCTAAGCTCCTACGAGCAGTACTTC.

The chain is built from TRBV19 and TRBJ1-1; D gene unclear. The CDR3 totals 15 residues. The germline CDR1 and CDR2 sequences are LNHDA and SQIVND (reference sequence). Trimming left V 3 bases short and J 2 bases short, with 13 bases between. CDR3 DNA: TGTGCCAGTAGTATTGAGGGCCAGGCCAACACTGAAGCTTTCTTT. Its protein product is CASSIEGQANTEAFF. Together with reference TRBV19 and TRBJ1-1, the CDR3 gives the full variable domain: DGGITQSPKYLFRKEGQNVTLSCEQNLNHDAMYWYRQDPGQGLRLIYYSQIVNDFQKGDIAEGYSVSREKKESFPLTVTSAQKNPTAFYLCASSIEGQANTEAFFGQGTRLTVV.

This clone was found once. The gene calls are TRBV7-2 and TRBJ2-3, with a possible D match to TRBD1 (6 bases). The germline V gene has CDR1 SGHTA and CDR2 FQGNSA. The CDR3 spans 15 residues. V lost 7 bases and J 1 base, leaving 15 bases between the germline ends. The CDR3 DNA sequence: TGTGCCAGCACCCCGAACAGGGTCGGCACAGATACGCAGTATTTT. The encoded protein is CASTPNRVGTDTQYF.

V usage is TRBV7-2 and J usage is TRBJ2-1; 10 nucleotides agree with TRBD1. There are 15 residues in the CDR3. Per germline, CDR1 SGHTA and CDR2 FQGNSA. Trimming cost V 4 bases and J 8 bases; bases outside gene matches: 8. The CDR3 DNA reads TGTGCCAGCAGCTACTCCGGGACAGGGGTCCATGAGCAGTTCTTC. Translated, it gives CASSYSGTGVHEQFF.

The chain carries TRBV2 and TRBJ2-1, with unresolved D. V was shortened by 8 bases and J by 4 bases, with 12 bases between the two germline ends. The CDR3 loop spans 13 amino acids. Looked up from germline, CDR1 is SNHLY and CDR2 is FYNNEI. The CDR3 DNA reads as TGTGCCAGCCATCCTAACCTGTACAATGAGCAGTTCTTC. This codes for CASHPNLYNEQFF.

This chain uses TRBV18 with TRBJ1-3; the D is unclear. Trimming removed 2 bases from V and 0 bases from J, with 8 bases in between. CDR1 and CDR2 (germline): KGHSH, LQKENI. This CDR3 region has 15 residues. In nucleotides, the CDR3 is TGTGCCAGCTCACCAGTAACAGCCTCTGGAAACACCATATATTTT. Protein product: CASSPVTASGNTIYF.

The V and J genes are TRBV4-3 and TRBJ1-5; tentatively, D is TRBD1 (5 bases). Germline assignment: CDR1 LGHNA and CDR2 YSLEER. Trimming cost V 0 bases and J 6 bases, with 15 bases left between them. This CDR3 contains 16 residues. The CDR3 DNA reads as TGCGCCAGCAGCCAAGATTTCGGGGGAGGAGGTCAGCCCCAGCATTTT. Translating gives CASSQDFGGGGQPQHF.

This chain connects TRBV6-1 to TRBJ2-7; TRBD1 agrees at 9 bases. The CDR3 spans 16 residues. J was trimmed by 5 bases and V by 0 bases; bases with no gene match: 8. The germline gives CDR1 MNHNS, CDR2 SASEGT. CDR3 sequence (DNA): TGTGCCAGCAGTGAAGCTTACAGGGGGCGAAGAGACGAGCAGTACTTC. Translated: CASSEAYRGRRDEQYF.

The rearrangement joins TRBV19 to TRBJ2-4, with 13 bases lining up with TRBD2. Looked up from germline, CDR1 is LNHDA and CDR2 is SQIVND (reference sequence). The V gene end was trimmed by 5 bases and the J gene end by 14 bases; junction bases not matched to a gene: 9. This CDR3 region has 14 residues. As DNA, the CDR3 is TGTGCCAGTAGTGGCGGGACTAGCGGGGCAAGGGAGTACTTC. Translation gives CASSGGTSGAREYF.

This clone was recorded a few times. The V gene is TRBV12-1, the J gene TRBJ2-4. TRBV12-1 is recorded as a pseudogene. The CDR3 totals 10 residues. The CDR3 DNA reads as TGTGCCATCCCAGAGAACATTCAGTACTTC. Protein product: CAIPENIQYF.

The chain has TRBV14 and TRBJ2-3, with no clear D. This CDR3 is 17 amino acids long. Germline loops: CDR1 SGHDN, CDR2 FVKESK. V was cut by 4 bases and J by 0 bases, with 17 bases left in between. The CDR3 sequence: CASSPPGLVRSTDTQYF. The CDR3 nucleotides are TGTGCCAGCAGCCCGCCTGGGTTGGTTAGGAGCACAGATACGCAGTATTTT.

This chain joins TRBV6-4 and TRBJ2-1; D possibly corresponds to TRBD1 (5 bases). The V end was cut by 2 bases, the J end by 4 bases, with 9 bases between. CDR1 and CDR2 (germline): MRHNA, SNTAGT. The CDR3 is made up of 14 amino acids. The CDR3 protein is CASSDRGSYNEQFF. In DNA, the CDR3 is TGTGCCAGCAGTGACAGGGGCAGTTACAATGAGCAGTTCTTC.

The CDR3 region has the DNA TGTGCCAGCAGTGTCGGCAGGGCCACCGGGGAGCTGTTTTTT. Amino acids: CASSVGRATGELFF. The chain employs TRBV2 and TRBJ2-2; a possible D gene is TRBD1 (5 bases). The CDR3 is 14 residues long. Germline assignment: CDR1 SNHLY and CDR2 FYNNEI. V gave up 4 bases and J gave up 4 bases, with 10 bases separating them.

V usage is TRBV6-1 and J usage is TRBJ2-4; the match to TRBD2 covers 8 bases. This CDR3 contains 11 residues. Germline loops: CDR1 MNHNS, CDR2 SASEGT. Trimming removed 2 bases from V and 15 bases from J; junction bases left unmatched: 3. CDR3 bases: TGTGCCAGCAGTGAATCCGGGAGGGCGTACTTC. Translated: CASSESGRAYF.

The CDR3 DNA reads TGTGCCAGCAGCAACCTAGCGGTCTACGAGCAGTACTTC. Protein: CASSNLAVYEQYF. The rearrangement links TRBV7-2 to TRBJ2-5; 7 nucleotides agree with TRBD2. The J call may not be correct, given that the DNA end is closer to TRBJ2-7. The CDR3 is made up of 13 amino acids. Germline V CDR1 and CDR2: SGHTA, FQGNSA.

DNA for the CDR3: TGTGCCAGCAGTTTGTCGAAGACCCTTAGGACAGGGTGGACGGATCAGCCCCAGCATTTT. Translation gives CASSLSKTLRTGWTDQPQHF. This chain joins TRBV28 and TRBJ1-5; 8 nucleotides agree with TRBD1. The CDR3 has 20 residues. Losses at the gene ends were 3 bases for V and 5 bases for J; bases not matched to a gene: 21. The germline V gene has CDR1 MDHEN and CDR2 SYDVKM.

This CDR3 is CASSLVYRGQAYEQYF. The DNA of the CDR3 is TGTGCCAGCAGCTTAGTTTATCGGGGACAAGCCTACGAGCAGTACTTC. The chain employs TRBV7-2 and TRBJ2-7; perhaps TRBD1 as D (6 bases). This CDR3 region has 16 residues. V was shortened by 1 base and J by 2 bases, with 15 bases between the two germline ends. The germline CDR1 and CDR2 sequences are SGHTA and FQGNSA.

The rearrangement uses TRBV9 and TRBJ1-1; D is unresolved. Germline CDR1 and CDR2: SGDLS and YYNGEE. There are 13 residues in the CDR3. V was pared by 1 base and J by 0 bases, with 4 bases between. DNA of the CDR3: TGTGCCAGCAGCGTAAATATGAACACTGAAGCTTTCTTT. It is translated as CASSVNMNTEAFF.

This sequence joins TRBV21-1 and TRBJ2-2. TRBV21-1 is given as a pseudogene. The CDR3 loop spans 14 amino acids. The CDR3 DNA reads as TGTGCCAGCAGCTTTGACGGTCCGGCCGGGGAGCTGTTTTTT. Translation gives CASSFDGPAGELFF.

J is TRBJ2-1 and V is TRBV9; 9 nucleotides match TRBD2. The V segment lost 0 bases and the J segment 2 bases; nucleotides outside the gene matches: 0. This CDR3 region has 15 residues. Germline CDR1 and CDR2: SGDLS and YYNGEE. The CDR3 sequence: CASSVASGTYNEQFF. DNA for the CDR3: TGTGCCAGCAGCGTAGCTAGCGGGACCTACAATGAGCAGTTCTTC.

The J gene is TRBJ2-1, the V gene TRBV25-1, with TRBD1 identical over 8 bases. CDR1 is MGHDK and CDR2 is SYGVNS in the germline V gene. This CDR3 has 16 residues. With 4 bases clipped from V and 3 bases from J, the junction kept 8 bases outside the gene matches. The DNA for the CDR3 is TGTGCCAGCAGTGCGAGACAGGGGACTTTCTACAATGAGCAGTTCTTC. Encoded protein: CASSARQGTFYNEQFF.

The rearrangement joins TRBV6-1 to TRBJ1-5, with D unresolved. Germline-derived CDR1 and CDR2 are MNHNS and SASEGT. V lost 4 bases and J lost 0, with 16 bases in between. The CDR3 loop spans 17 amino acids. The CDR3, as DNA: TGTGCCAGCAGTGGAGGGATGGGAACAGCTAGCAATCAGCCCCAGCATTTT. It specifies CASSGGMGTASNQPQHF.

The chain is built from TRBV7-2 and TRBJ2-3; possibly TRBD2 for D (6 bases). In germline, CDR1 is SGHTA, CDR2 FQGNSA. The CDR3 contains 16 residues. The ends were cut back, 5 bases at V and 4 bases at J, with 19 bases in the middle. CDR3: CASSPNVGLRADTQYF. The CDR3 DNA sequence: TGTGCCAGCAGCCCAAACGTCGGACTACGCGCAGATACGCAGTATTTT. The full variable domain, its missing parts supplied by reference TRBV7-2 and TRBJ2-3, is GAGVSQSPSNKVTEKGKDVELRCDPISGHTALYWYRQSLGQGLEFLIYFQGNSAPDKSGLPSDRFSAERTGGSVSTLTIQRTQQEDSAVYLCASSPNVGLRADTQYFGPGTRLTVL.

This clone was seen once. The rearrangement uses TRBV19 and TRBJ2-1; TRBD1 matches 9 bases. CDR3 length: 16 residues. V was pared by 4 bases and J by 6 bases, with 10 bases of the junction left unmatched. Germline values: CDR1 LNHDA, CDR2 SQIVND (reference sequence). The CDR3 DNA reads TGTGCCAGTAGTAGACAGGGACAGGGAATTCTCAATGAGCAGTTCTTC. It yields the protein CASSRQGQGILNEQFF.

V usage is TRBV27 and J usage is TRBJ2-1; D not certain. The CDR3 is made up of 13 amino acids. From germline, CDR1 is MNHEY and CDR2 SMNVEV (reference sequence). V lost 3 bases, J lost 5 bases, and 8 bases lay in between. This chain's CDR3 is CASSFLGDNEQFF. The CDR3 DNA reads as TGTGCCAGCAGTTTCCTTGGGGACAATGAGCAGTTCTTC.